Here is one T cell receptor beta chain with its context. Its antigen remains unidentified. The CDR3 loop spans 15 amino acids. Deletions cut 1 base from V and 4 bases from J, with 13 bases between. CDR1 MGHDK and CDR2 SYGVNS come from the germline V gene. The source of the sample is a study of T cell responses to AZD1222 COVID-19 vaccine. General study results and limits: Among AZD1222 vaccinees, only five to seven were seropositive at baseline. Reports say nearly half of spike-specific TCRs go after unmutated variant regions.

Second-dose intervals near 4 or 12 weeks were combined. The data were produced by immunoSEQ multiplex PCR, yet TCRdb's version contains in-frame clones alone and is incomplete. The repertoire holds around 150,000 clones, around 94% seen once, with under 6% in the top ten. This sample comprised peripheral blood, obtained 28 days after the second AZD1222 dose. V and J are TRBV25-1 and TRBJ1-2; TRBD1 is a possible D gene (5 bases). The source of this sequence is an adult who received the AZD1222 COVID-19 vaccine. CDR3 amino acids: CASSEWAEGPYGYTF. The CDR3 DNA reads TGTGCCAGCAGTGAATGGGCGGAGGGACCCTATGGCTACACCTTC.